Each of the 26 T cell receptor beta chains below was sequenced from the same sample in a study of PD-1 blockade in classical Hodgkin lymphoma. Described time point: cycle 4 day 1 (C4D1), after more than five weeks of nivolumab. All patients relapsed after autologous stem cell transplantation, and brentuximab vedotin exposure varied. Researchers report purifying CD4+ T cells from thawed PBMCs by magnetic negative selection. Repertoires were generated with immunoSEQ multiplex PCR, while TCRdb's copy carries only in-frame clones and drops some. The profile shows 20,000 or so clones, over 80% of them singletons. Sequenced material: CD4+ T cells from blood, taken before the fourth cycle of nivolumab. The receptors stem from a human donor with classical Hodgkin lymphoma.

The chain employs TRBV19 and TRBJ2-7; 8 bases map to TRBD1. Germline lookup yields CDR1 LNHDA and CDR2 SQIVND (reference sequence). The V segment lost 3 bases and the J segment 3 bases; nucleotides outside the gene matches: 1. The CDR3 runs to 13 residues. The CDR3 region is CASSITGGYEQYF. CDR3 bases: TGTGCCAGTAGTATTACAGGGGGCTACGAGCAGTACTTC.

The V gene is TRBV19, the J gene TRBJ2-7; D gene unclear. V was trimmed by 3 bases and J by 3 bases, leaving 9 bases between them. CDR3 size: 13 residues. Germline V CDR1 and CDR2: LNHDA, SQIVND (reference sequence). CDR3 DNA: TGTGCCAGTAGTATCGTCCCCGGCTACGAGCAGTACTTC. This sequence encodes CASSIVPGYEQYF.

This clone was picked up one time. Germline is not matched at one junction end, which may reflect a read error. This chain uses TRBV4-1 with TRBJ2-1; 9 bases are a match to TRBD2. Per the germline V gene, CDR1 is MGHRA and CDR2 is YSYEKL. The CDR3 is 17 amino acids. The CDR3 loop reads CASSQELGTSSNNEQFF. The CDR3 DNA sequence: TGCGCCAGCAGCCAAGAGCTGGGGACTAGCTCCAACAATGAGCAGTTCTTC.

The CDR3 nucleotides read TGTGCCAGTAGTACCACAGGGTTGGAGACCCAGTACTTC. Translated, it gives CASSTTGLETQYF. The rearrangement joins TRBV19 to TRBJ2-5, with D possibly being TRBD1 (6 bases). The CDR3 covers 13 residues. Per the germline V gene, CDR1 is LNHDA and CDR2 is SQIVND (reference sequence). Deletions cut 4 bases from V and 5 bases from J, with 11 bases between.

The chain has TRBV14 and TRBJ1-2; 8 nucleotides align to TRBD1. V gave up 4 bases and J gave up 3 bases; unmatched junction bases: 4. CDR1 and CDR2 from the germline V gene are SGHDN and FVKESK. The CDR3 runs to 14 residues. DNA of the CDR3: TGTGCCAGCAGCCCGACAGGGGTGCACTATGGCTACACCTTC. It translates to CASSPTGVHYGYTF.

V usage is TRBV6-5 and J usage is TRBJ1-4; the D is unclear. In germline, CDR1 is MNHEY, CDR2 SVGAGI. The CDR3 length is 14 residues. Trimming stripped 5 bases from V and 7 bases from J, with 14 bases between. As DNA, the CDR3 is TGTGCCAGCAGTAAGTCAAGGAAGGGTGAAAAACTGTTTTTT. Translation gives CASSKSRKGEKLFF.

The DNA for the CDR3 is TGTGCCAGCAGCTCCTTGTTGGGGGTAGATACGCAGTATTTT. Amino acid sequence: CASSSLLGVDTQYF. The rearrangement uses TRBV5-5 and TRBJ2-3; D possibly uses TRBD1 or TRBD2 (5 bases each). CDR1 SGHKS and CDR2 YYEKEE come from the germline V gene (reference sequence). V lost 3 bases to trimming and J lost 5 bases, with 13 bases between them. CDR3 length equals 14 residues.

This rearrangement joins TRBV7-9 to TRBJ2-1, with 11 nucleotides matching TRBD2. This CDR3 comprises 18 residues. J gave up 7 bases and V 3 bases, and 14 bases lay outside the gene matches. Germline CDR1 reads SEHNR; CDR2 reads FQNEAQ (reference sequence). The CDR3 loop reads CASSLGLAETHSQNEQFF. In DNA, the CDR3 is TGTGCCAGCAGCTTGGGACTAGCGGAAACTCACTCGCAGAATGAGCAGTTCTTC.

The rearrangement links TRBV5-6 to TRBJ2-2; 7 bases agree with TRBD1. Germline trimming cut 6 bases from V and 1 base from J; bases unmatched to any gene: 6. The CDR3 runs 15 residues. Germline CDR1 and CDR2: SGHDT and YYEEEE. CDR3 bases: TGTGCCAGCACTCACCGGACAGGGAACACCGGGGAGCTGTTTTTT. This encodes CASTHRTGNTGELFF.

V gene TRBV6-5 combines with J gene TRBJ2-7; D is possibly TRBD1 or TRBD2 (5 bases each). Trimming removed 6 bases at V and 0 bases at J, with 9 bases between. There are 13 residues in the CDR3. Germline V gene sequence: CDR1 MNHEY, CDR2 SVGAGI. CDR3 region: CASRRDHSYEQYF. In DNA form, the CDR3 reads TGTGCCAGCAGAAGGGACCACTCCTACGAGCAGTACTTC.

This chain joins TRBV2 and TRBJ2-1, with a tentative D call TRBD2 (6 bases). This CDR3 has 13 residues. The V gene's germline CDR1 is SNHLY and CDR2 FYNNEI. The V gene lost 7 bases and the J gene lost 7 bases, with 14 bases spanning the gap. The CDR3 nucleotides read TGTGCCAGCACCCGGGAGACAGCTAATGAGCAGTTCTTC. This translates into CASTRETANEQFF.

This clone was observed a few times. The rearrangement joins TRBV9 to TRBJ2-3; the D is unclear. Germline lookup yields CDR1 SGDLS and CDR2 YYNGEE. The CDR3 consists of 14 residues. The V end lost 0 bases, the J end lost 2 bases, and 7 bases lay between the germline ends. The CDR3 DNA sequence: TGTGCCAGCAGCGTAGGAAGACCCACAGATACGCAGTATTTT. This gives the protein CASSVGRPTDTQYF.

The rearrangement links TRBV5-4 to TRBJ2-3, with D hard to call. CDR1 is SGHNT and CDR2 is YYREEE in the germline V gene (reference sequence). V was cut by 0 bases and J by 2 bases, with 13 bases left in between. This CDR3 has 16 amino acids. CDR3 sequence: CASSLDYRPYTDTQYF. In DNA, the CDR3 is TGTGCCAGCAGCTTGGACTACCGACCTTACACAGATACGCAGTATTTT.

V gene TRBV6-5 combines with J gene TRBJ1-6, with unresolved D. Trimming pared 4 bases from V and 7 bases from J, leaving 14 bases between. Germline assignment: CDR1 MNHEY and CDR2 SVGAGI. The CDR3 loop spans 15 amino acids. Written as DNA, the CDR3 is TGTGCCAGCAGTTCCCAGTTGGGTTTCAATTCACCCCTCCACTTT. This translates into CASSSQLGFNSPLHF.

The chain couples TRBV19 to TRBJ1-1, with a possible D match to TRBD1 (6 bases). Germline values: CDR1 LNHDA, CDR2 SQIVND (reference sequence). The ends were cut back, 5 bases at V and 1 base at J, with 8 bases in the middle. This CDR3 is built from 13 residues. The DNA for the CDR3 is TGTGCCAGTAGTGAGGGACAGAACACTGAAGCTTTCTTT. Amino acids: CASSEGQNTEAFF.

This sequence joins TRBV9 and TRBJ1-4; no clear D. Between the trimmed V and J ends, which lost 0 bases and 8 bases, there was a span of 17 bases. CDR1 is SGDLS and CDR2 is YYNGEE in the germline V gene. The CDR3 runs 16 residues. For the CDR3, the DNA is TGTGCCAGCAGCGTAGATGTGGTGGACCCCACCGAAAAACTGTTTTTT. Its translation is CASSVDVVDPTEKLFF.

This clone was seen just once. The chain links TRBV7-2 to TRBJ1-5; D unclear. This CDR3 is 15 amino acids long. CDR1 and CDR2 from the germline V gene are SGHTA and FQGNSA. The V gene lost 1 base and the J gene lost 1 base, with 8 bases spanning the gap. CDR3 in amino acids: CASSLGEWSNQPQHF. The CDR3 DNA is TGTGCCAGCAGCTTAGGGGAGTGGAGCAATCAGCCCCAGCATTTT.

The V call is TRBV5-1, the J call TRBJ2-7; 8 bases are shared with TRBD1. The CDR3 is 14 residues long. Germline loops: CDR1 SGHRS, CDR2 YFSETQ. Trimming cost V 4 bases and J 4 bases; bases outside gene matches: 7. The CDR3 is CASSMDRASYEQYF. In DNA, the CDR3 is TGCGCCAGCAGCATGGACAGGGCCTCGTACGAGCAGTACTTC.

The chain carries TRBV6-5 and TRBJ2-7; 9 bases map to TRBD2. J was trimmed by 3 bases and V by 0 bases; bases with no gene match: 6. This CDR3 region has 16 residues. Germline V CDR1 and CDR2: MNHEY, SVGAGI. CDR3 bases: TGTGCCAGCAGTTACTCCGCTAGCGGGACACACTACGAGCAGTACTTC. This translates into CASSYSASGTHYEQYF.

The chain uses TRBV2 and TRBJ2-1; the match to TRBD2 covers 12 bases. Trimming at V came to 5 bases and at J to 3 bases, leaving 2 bases not matched to a gene. CDR1 is SNHLY, CDR2 FYNNEI, per germline. The CDR3 totals 15 residues. The CDR3 DNA is TGTGCCAGCAGTTCGACTAGCGGGAGCTACAATGAGCAGTTCTTC. It translates to CASSSTSGSYNEQFF.

The V call is TRBV10-2, the J call TRBJ1-1; TRBD1 might be the D (5 bases). CDR1 is WSHSY and CDR2 is SAAADI in the germline V gene. Trimming cost V 4 bases and J 1 base, with 7 bases left between them. This CDR3 has 13 amino acids. CDR3 residues: CASSVRGNTEAFF. The CDR3 nucleotides read TGCGCCAGCAGTGTAAGGGGGAACACTGAAGCTTTCTTT.

This clone came up a few times. This rearrangement joins TRBV9 to TRBJ2-5, with 7 bases fitting TRBD1. The CDR3 loop spans 14 amino acids. Losses at the gene ends were 0 bases for V and 5 bases for J; bases not matched to a gene: 4. Looked up from germline, CDR1 is SGDLS and CDR2 is YYNGEE. CDR3 region: CASSVGDSVETQYF. CDR3 in DNA: TGTGCCAGCAGCGTAGGGGACAGTGTTGAGACCCAGTACTTC.

The chain is built from TRBV5-4 and TRBJ1-1; the D is unclear. Germline V gives CDR1 SGHNT, CDR2 YYREEE (reference sequence). The CDR3 has 14 residues. V was cut by 0 bases and J by 4 bases, with 10 bases left in between. This chain's CDR3 is CASSLDSRATEAFF. The CDR3 DNA follows: TGTGCCAGCAGCTTGGATAGCCGCGCCACTGAAGCTTTCTTT.

The chain employs TRBV6-6 and TRBJ2-3; D is perhaps TRBD1 (5 bases). CDR1 and CDR2 (germline): MNHNY, SVGAGI (reference sequence). The length of the CDR3 is 16 residues. Trimming left V 7 bases short and J 2 bases short, with 19 bases between. CDR3 protein: CASNHILTDHTDTQYF. The CDR3 bases are TGTGCCAGCAACCATATCTTGACAGACCACACAGATACGCAGTATTTT.

The count of this clone is one. This chain joins TRBV5-1 and TRBJ2-7; D unresolved. V lost 2 bases and J lost 1, with 10 bases in between. Germline V CDR1 and CDR2: SGHRS, YFSETQ. The CDR3 runs 14 residues. CDR3 nucleotides: TGCGCCAGCAGCTTAATGACGGCTTCCTACGAGCAGTACTTC. Amino acids: CASSLMTASYEQYF.

The chain links TRBV5-1 to TRBJ1-3; D gene unclear. V lost 1 base to trimming and J lost 0 bases, with 11 bases between them. Germline V gives CDR1 SGHRS, CDR2 YFSETQ. This CDR3 has 16 amino acids. The CDR3 here is CASSLNFGNSGNTIYF. The DNA for the CDR3 is TGCGCCAGCAGCTTGAATTTCGGAAACTCTGGAAACACCATATATTTT.